The 22 T cell receptor beta chains below were found in one sample sequenced in a study of shared clonotypes between healthy human individuals. Produced via immunoSEQ multiplex PCR; TCRdb's table is partial and in-frame only. Of roughly 2.2 million clones in the sample, more than 80% were seen once. Sequenced input: naive CD4+ T cells from PBMCs. The subset is: CD45RA+ positively selected. The receptors here all came from a man aged 18 to 35 in good health. Some clones in this sample may be carry-over from other donors' samples.

The chain is built from TRBV6-4 and TRBJ2-3; 12 bases are shared with TRBD1. V was clipped by 5 bases and J by 5 bases; unmatched bases: 8. This CDR3 spans 16 amino acids. Germline V gives CDR1 MRHNA, CDR2 SNTAGT. CDR3 bases: TGTGCCAGCAGTCGGGGGACAGGGGGCGCAGGAGATACGCAGTATTTT. It yields the protein CASSRGTGGAGDTQYF.

The chain couples TRBV19 to TRBJ1-2; 8 positions agree with TRBD1. The CDR3 contains 13 residues. Germline trimming cut 4 bases from V and 6 bases from J; bases unmatched to any gene: 4. Per the germline V gene, CDR1 is LNHDA and CDR2 is SQIVND (reference sequence). This chain's CDR3 is CASSRGQVNGYTF. CDR3 bases: TGTGCCAGTAGTAGGGGACAGGTGAATGGCTACACCTTC.

The chain recombines TRBV6-6 with TRBJ2-3; TRBD2 matches 13 bases. The CDR3 is made up of 16 amino acids. The germline CDR1 and CDR2 sequences are MNHNY and SVGAGI (reference sequence). V lost 6 bases, J lost 4 bases, and 7 bases stayed unmatched. The CDR3 region has the DNA TGTGCCAGCAGCCGGACTAGCGGGAGATCGGCAGATACGCAGTATTTT. Amino acids: CASSRTSGRSADTQYF.

The gene calls are TRBV7-9 and TRBJ1-5, with TRBD1 identical over 8 bases. Germline assignment: CDR1 SEHNR and CDR2 FQNEAQ (reference sequence). The CDR3 consists of 15 residues. Unmatched junction bases numbered 5, after V lost 1 base and J lost 6 bases. The DNA for the CDR3 is TGTGCCAGCAGCTTAGAGGCAGGGGGCGGTCAGCCCCAGCATTTT. This encodes CASSLEAGGGQPQHF.

Concerning this clone itself: This sample includes further DNA sequences coding for the same CDR3. The rearrangement links TRBV9 to TRBJ2-6, with D possibly TRBD2 on 5 matching bases. Trimming stripped 1 base from V and 1 base from J, with 6 bases between. This CDR3 has 15 residues. From germline, CDR1 is SGDLS and CDR2 YYNGEE. In DNA, the CDR3 is TGTGCCAGCAGCGTACTAGCTTCTGGGGCCAACGTCCTGACTTTC. Amino acids: CASSVLASGANVLTF.

The V call is TRBV2, the J call TRBJ2-7, with 10 bases lining up with TRBD1. The CDR3 runs 17 residues. The junction had 13 bases not matched to a gene; V was cut back by 4 bases and J by 4 bases. In germline, CDR1 is SNHLY, CDR2 FYNNEI. CDR3 region: CASSATQTRDRGYEQYF. The DNA of the CDR3 is TGTGCCAGCAGTGCTACGCAGACCAGGGACAGGGGATACGAGCAGTACTTC.

CDR3 region: CSVEVRRTSPEQYF. In DNA, the CDR3 is TGCAGCGTTGAAGTTCGCAGGACCTCACCTGAGCAGTACTTC. The rearrangement uses TRBV29-1 and TRBJ2-7, with D uncertain. V was trimmed by 1 base and J by 7 bases, leaving 17 bases between them. The CDR3 contains 14 residues. The germline V gene has CDR1 SQVTM and CDR2 ANQGSEA.

V usage is TRBV25-1 and J usage is TRBJ2-5, with 9 bases that match TRBD1. With V trimmed by 4 bases and J by 9 bases, 18 bases remained unmatched. CDR1 and CDR2 from the germline V gene are MGHDK and SYGVNS. This CDR3 is 17 amino acids long. CDR3 bases: TGTGCCAGCAGTGGGGACCCCGGGACAGGGAGTCCACGGGCCCAGTACTTC. This gives the protein CASSGDPGTGSPRAQYF.

The chain links TRBV10-3 to TRBJ1-3, with TRBD1 identical over 9 bases. The length of the CDR3 is 15 residues. V was pared by 6 bases and J by 4 bases, with 7 bases of the junction left unmatched. The germline V gene encodes CDR1 ENHRY and CDR2 SYGVKD. CDR3 protein: CAIREQGASGNTIYF. The CDR3 nucleotides read TGTGCCATCAGAGAACAGGGGGCATCGGGAAACACCATATATTTT.

J is TRBJ1-2 and V is TRBV28; D not certain. CDR1 is MDHEN, CDR2 SYDVKM, per germline. Trimming pared 3 bases from V and 5 bases from J, leaving 13 bases between. This CDR3 is built from 14 residues. CDR3 loop: CASSFVGYAYGYTF. The CDR3 region has the DNA TGTGCCAGCAGTTTTGTCGGATACGCTTATGGCTACACCTTC.

This clone was recorded once. V usage is TRBV28 and J usage is TRBJ1-6; D unresolved. Germline V gene data show CDR1 as MDHEN and CDR2 as SYDVKM. With 3 bases removed from V and 7 bases from J, the gap between germline ends came to 4 bases. This CDR3 has 12 residues. The CDR3 DNA reads as TGTGCCAGCAGTTTTTCGAATTCACCCCTCCACTTT. This sequence encodes CASSFSNSPLHF.

This chain connects TRBV7-2 to TRBJ2-7; D assignment may be TRBD1 or TRBD2 (5 bases each). The germline V gene encodes CDR1 SGHTA and CDR2 FQGNSA. There are 16 residues in the CDR3. The V end was cut by 3 bases, the J end by 5 bases, with 20 bases between. The CDR3 protein is CASSLKTPGLRDEQYF. In DNA, the CDR3 is TGTGCCAGCAGCTTGAAAACCCCAGGGTTGAGGGACGAGCAGTACTTC.

The rearrangement joins TRBV5-6 to TRBJ2-7; D is possibly TRBD2 (5 bases). The V end was cut by 5 bases, the J end by 3 bases, with 15 bases between. The germline gives CDR1 SGHDT, CDR2 YYEEEE. The CDR3 consists of 14 residues. CDR3 coding DNA: TGTGCCAGCAGGATGCGGGCCTCGAGCTACGAGCAGTACTTC. As protein: CASRMRASSYEQYF. Combining the CDR3 with reference TRBV5-6 and TRBJ2-7 gives the whole variable domain DAGVTQSPTHLIKTRGQQVTLRCSPKSGHDTVSWYQQALGQGPQFIFQYYEEEERQRGNFPDRFSGHQFPNYSSELNVNALLLGDSALYLCASRMRASSYEQYFGPGTRLTVT.

This chain links TRBV6-5 with TRBJ2-3, with 7 bases that match TRBD1. V trimming: 2 bases; J trimming: 2 bases; junction bases outside the gene matches: 4. CDR1 MNHEY and CDR2 SVGAGI come from the germline V gene. The CDR3 extends over 15 amino acids. CDR3 loop: CASSYTDRFTDTQYF. CDR3 sequence (DNA): TGTGCCAGCAGTTACACGGACAGGTTCACAGATACGCAGTATTTT.

V and J are TRBV11-2 and TRBJ2-3; no firm D call. The CDR3 is 13 residues long. V gave up 1 base and J gave up 5 bases, with 7 bases separating them. Germline V gene sequence: CDR1 SGHAT, CDR2 FQNNGV. The CDR3 loop is CASSLGWGDTQYF. The CDR3 bases are TGTGCCAGCAGCTTAGGGTGGGGAGATACGCAGTATTTT. Full variable domain (rest looked up from reference TRBV11-2 and TRBJ2-3): EAGVAQSPRYKIIEKRQSVAFWCNPISGHATLYWYQQILGQGPKLLIQFQNNGVVDDSQLPKDRFSAERLKGVDSTLKIQPAKLEDSAVYLCASSLGWGDTQYFGPGTRLTVL.

The chain couples TRBV7-2 to TRBJ1-2, with a weak D call TRBD1 (5 bases). V lost 0 bases to trimming and J lost 7 bases, with 12 bases between them. The CDR3 has 14 amino acids. Germline lookup yields CDR1 SGHTA and CDR2 FQGNSA. The CDR3 here is CASSLAGQGSGYTF. DNA for the CDR3: TGTGCCAGCAGCTTAGCGGGGCAGGGCAGTGGCTACACCTTC. Supplemented by reference TRBV7-2 and TRBJ1-2, the full variable domain reads GAGVSQSPSNKVTEKGKDVELRCDPISGHTALYWYRQSLGQGLEFLIYFQGNSAPDKSGLPSDRFSAERTGGSVSTLTIQRTQQEDSAVYLCASSLAGQGSGYTFGSGTRLTVV.

This clone was observed a single time. The chain has TRBV27 and TRBJ2-1; unclear D gene. This CDR3 has 14 residues. Germline lookup yields CDR1 MNHEY and CDR2 SMNVEV (reference sequence). V lost 0 bases to trimming and J lost 8 bases, with 11 bases between them. The CDR3, as DNA: TGTGCCAGCAGTTTATCGGTGGCTTTCTATGAGCAGTTCTTC. Amino acids: CASSLSVAFYEQFF.

This clone has more than one count but fewer than ten. Different DNA sequences within this sample yield the same CDR3. The gene calls are TRBV28 and TRBJ1-1; tentative D call: TRBD1 (5 bases). Trimming took 2 bases from V and 7 from J, leaving 8 bases between them. Germline CDR1 and CDR2: MDHEN and SYDVKM. This CDR3 has 12 residues. Here the CDR3 reads CASSLRQGEAFF. The CDR3, as DNA: TGTGCCAGCAGTTTACGCCAGGGTGAAGCTTTCTTT.

The chain uses TRBV7-2 and TRBJ2-1; 8 bases fit TRBD2. The V and J ends lost 1 base and 2 bases, in that order; junction bases with no gene match: 4. The CDR3 has 16 amino acids. CDR1 and CDR2 (germline): SGHTA, FQGNSA. In DNA form, the CDR3 reads TGTGCCAGCAGCTTAGGCCGGACTAGCACCTACAATGAGCAGTTCTTC. It codes for CASSLGRTSTYNEQFF.

The chain uses TRBV19 and TRBJ1-1; 7 nucleotides line up with TRBD1. V gave up 3 bases and J gave up 4 bases; unmatched junction bases: 5. The CDR3 has 14 residues. CDR1 is LNHDA, CDR2 SQIVND, per germline (reference sequence). CDR3 DNA: TGTGCCAGTAGTATGGATAGGGGGCTCACTGAAGCTTTCTTT. Its protein product is CASSMDRGLTEAFF.

The chain joins TRBV6-1 to TRBJ2-6; D remains unclear. Per germline, CDR1 MNHNS and CDR2 SASEGT. The CDR3 totals 13 residues. V lost 7 bases and J 2 bases, leaving 6 bases between the germline ends. CDR3 DNA: TGTGCCAGCACCCTTCCTGGGGCCAACGTCCTGACTTTC. Amino acid sequence: CASTLPGANVLTF.

The V and J genes are TRBV21-1 and TRBJ1-1. TRBV21-1 is noted as a pseudogene. The CDR3 is made up of 17 amino acids. CDR3 protein: CASSSPALPRRNTEAFF. The CDR3 region has the DNA TGTGCCAGCAGCTCTCCCGCCTTGCCGAGAAGGAACACTGAAGCTTTCTTT.